Presented here are 20 T cell receptor beta chains from one specimen sequenced in a study of cytomegalovirus exposure and HLA in healthy donors. The PCR had 60 Vbeta and 13 Jbeta primers. Assay: immunoSEQ multiplex PCR; the TCRdb copy retains only in-frame clones and omits some. The sample lists about 94,000 clones, over 50% occurring once. The source material was PBMCs. The receptors here all came from a man younger than 45 in good health and CMV-seronegative.

The V and J genes are TRBV5-6 and TRBJ1-5; D is possibly TRBD1 (6 bases). The germline gives CDR1 SGHDT, CDR2 YYEEEE. This CDR3 comprises 14 residues. The V gene lost 0 bases and the J gene lost 6 bases, with 10 bases spanning the gap. The CDR3: CASSLGRGSQPQHF. CDR3 nucleotide sequence: TGTGCCAGCAGCTTGGGCAGGGGATCTCAGCCCCAGCATTTT.

Comment on this clone: An end of the junction differs from the germline gene, which may be a read error. V gene TRBV7-6 combines with J gene TRBJ2-3; perhaps TRBD1 as D (5 bases). The CDR3 has 16 residues. Per germline, CDR1 SGHVS and CDR2 FNYEAQ. The CDR3, as DNA: TGTGCCAGCGGCTTACCCCAGGGCCTTAGCACAGATACGCAGTATTTT. It codes for CASGLPQGLSTDTQYF.

Only a few counts were recorded for this clone. For the CDR3, the DNA is TGTGCCAGCAGCTCCCGCGACAGGGGCTCCTACAATGAGCAGTTCTTC. Amino acids: CASSSRDRGSYNEQFF. The rearrangement uses TRBV11-2 and TRBJ2-1, with 8 bases lining up with TRBD1. Germline-derived CDR1 and CDR2 are SGHAT and FQNNGV. V lost 4 bases to trimming and J lost 0 bases; unmatched junction nucleotides: 5. This CDR3 has 16 amino acids.

The V gene is TRBV5-4, the J gene TRBJ1-2; tentative D call: TRBD1 (5 bases). The V gene lost 4 bases and the J gene lost 3 bases, with 19 bases spanning the gap. Germline V lookup: CDR1 SGHNT, CDR2 YYREEE (reference sequence). This CDR3 contains 16 residues. CDR3 nucleotide sequence: TGTGCCAGCAGCCCCGGGACTAGCCGACCGTACTATGGCTACACCTTC. Its translation is CASSPGTSRPYYGYTF.

The chain links TRBV5-1 to TRBJ2-7, with TRBD1 matching 7 bases. This CDR3 has 15 residues. J lost 4 bases, V lost 4 bases, and 11 bases had no gene match. The V gene's germline CDR1 is SGHRS and CDR2 YFSETQ. The CDR3 is CASSQTTGLTYEQYF. Written as DNA, the CDR3 is TGCGCCAGCAGCCAAACGACAGGGTTAACGTACGAGCAGTACTTC.

This sequence joins TRBV14 and TRBJ1-3; no reliable D call. Germline lookup yields CDR1 SGHDN and CDR2 FVKESK. V lost 1 base and J lost 4, with 8 bases in between. The CDR3 extends over 14 amino acids. This chain's CDR3 is CASSQGWSGNTIYF. In DNA form, the CDR3 reads TGTGCCAGCAGCCAAGGTTGGAGCGGAAACACCATATATTTT.

The V gene is TRBV27, the J gene TRBJ2-2, with 9 bases lining up with TRBD1. The CDR3 is 15 amino acids. Trimming at V came to 6 bases and at J to 5 bases, leaving 7 bases not matched to a gene. From germline, CDR1 is MNHEY and CDR2 SMNVEV (reference sequence). CDR3 protein: CASRLTGGATGELFF. DNA for the CDR3: TGTGCCAGCAGACTAACAGGGGGCGCAACCGGGGAGCTGTTTTTT.

The rearrangement uses TRBV15 and TRBJ1-6; D gene ambiguous. The CDR3 runs to 18 residues. Trimming took off 0 bases at V and 0 bases at J, with 12 bases between the two ends. CDR1 is LNHNV and CDR2 is YYDKDF in the germline V gene (reference sequence). The CDR3 protein is CATSRDLGRSSYNSPLHF. The CDR3 DNA sequence: TGTGCCACCAGCAGAGATCTGGGGAGGAGCTCCTATAATTCACCCCTCCACTTT.

This clone has just a few counts. The genes are TRBV5-1 and TRBJ1-2; 9 positions match TRBD1. V shed 4 bases, J shed 8 bases, and the junction held 9 bases outside the gene matches. The CDR3 consists of 14 residues. Germline-derived CDR1 and CDR2 are SGHRS and YFSETQ. For the CDR3, the DNA is TGCGCCAGCAGCCTTCAACAGGGGGCGGTCGGCTACACCTTC. This encodes CASSLQQGAVGYTF.

The chain couples TRBV27 to TRBJ1-1, with D hard to call. V was pared by 0 bases and J by 4 bases, with 6 bases between. This CDR3 region has 13 residues. In germline, CDR1 is MNHEY, CDR2 SMNVEV (reference sequence). The CDR3 protein is CASSLSRATEAFF. The CDR3 DNA reads TGTGCCAGCAGTTTATCGAGGGCCACTGAAGCTTTCTTT.

This clone was seen a handful of times. This chain connects TRBV6-5 to TRBJ2-7, with D tentatively TRBD2 (6 bases). CDR3 length: 14 amino acids. Looked up from germline, CDR1 is MNHEY and CDR2 is SVGAGI. Trimming cost V 7 bases and J 3 bases, with 16 bases left between them. The CDR3 DNA reads TGTGCCAGCAACTCCCGGACGGGGGACTACGAGCAGTACTTC. It codes for CASNSRTGDYEQYF.

This chain joins TRBV28 and TRBJ2-5; 7 bases match TRBD2. Trimming took 2 bases from V and 4 from J; bases not matched to a gene: 7. In germline, CDR1 is MDHEN, CDR2 SYDVKM. The CDR3 consists of 15 residues. CDR3 residues: CASSLNRPGGETQYF. The CDR3 DNA reads as TGTGCCAGCAGTTTAAACAGGCCGGGGGGAGAGACCCAGTACTTC. Using reference TRBV28 and TRBJ2-5 for the parts outside the CDR3, the full variable domain is DVKVTQSSRYLVKRTGEKVFLECVQDMDHENMFWYRQDPGLGLRLIYFSYDVKMKEKGDIPEGYSVSREKKERFSLILESASTNQTSMYLCASSLNRPGGETQYFGPGTRLLVL.

The gene calls are TRBV2 and TRBJ2-7; TRBD2 matches 7 bases. Germline-derived CDR1 and CDR2 are SNHLY and FYNNEI. V was pared by 8 bases and J by 2 bases, with 9 bases of the junction left unmatched. This CDR3 comprises 14 residues. The CDR3 coding sequence is TGTGCCAGCCTGGCGGGAGAGCCAACCTACGAGCAGTACTTC. Protein: CASLAGEPTYEQYF.

A remark on this clone: The sample holds other DNA sequences that translate to the same CDR3. The chain recombines TRBV10-3 with TRBJ2-7; TRBD2 aligns across 8 bases. The ends lost 9 bases at V and 5 bases at J; junction bases unmatched: 6. Germline loops: CDR1 ENHRY, CDR2 SYGVKD. The CDR3 consists of 12 residues. CDR3: CAITRGVDEQYF. The CDR3 DNA sequence: TGTGCCATTACGCGGGGGGTGGACGAGCAGTACTTC.

The rearrangement uses TRBV11-2 and TRBJ1-2, with a weak D call TRBD1 (5 bases). From germline, CDR1 is SGHAT and CDR2 FQNNGV. The CDR3 loop spans 13 amino acids. Trimming took 5 bases from V and 2 from J, leaving 9 bases between them. Here the CDR3 reads CASSPDRNYGYTF. The CDR3, as DNA: TGTGCCAGCAGCCCTGACAGAAACTATGGCTACACCTTC.

The DNA for the CDR3 is TGCAGCGTTGGCAGGGGCGCGGGCGAGCAGTACTTC. This sequence encodes CSVGRGAGEQYF. The chain is built from TRBV29-1 and TRBJ2-7; D perhaps matches TRBD1 (6 bases). Trimming cost V 4 bases and J 6 bases, with 13 bases left between them. Per germline, CDR1 SQVTM and CDR2 ANQGSEA. The length of the CDR3 is 12 residues.

CDR3 sequence (DNA): TGTGCTAGTGGCCTTTTACAGAACACCGGGGAGCTGTTTTTT. The encoded protein is CASGLLQNTGELFF. The V and J genes are TRBV12-5 and TRBJ2-2; D not certain. CDR1 and CDR2 from the germline V gene are LGHNT and FRNRAP. Deletions cut 6 bases from V and 1 base from J, with 9 bases between. This CDR3 region has 14 residues.

About this clone: The same CDR3 is also encoded by other DNA sequences in this sample. V gene TRBV29-1 combines with J gene TRBJ2-7; possible D gene TRBD1, 6 bases. CDR1 and CDR2 (germline): SQVTM, ANQGSEA. The CDR3 totals 13 residues. Trimming stripped 6 bases from V and 4 bases from J, with 16 bases between. The CDR3, as DNA: TGCAGCGTCGGGCCCAGGGGTGGGTACGAGCAGTACTTC. Encoded protein: CSVGPRGGYEQYF.

The J gene is TRBJ2-5, the V gene TRBV10-1, with D perhaps TRBD1 (5 bases). This CDR3 has 15 amino acids. Trimming left V 2 bases short and J 5 bases short, with 15 bases between. CDR1 and CDR2 (germline): WNHNN, SYGVQD (reference sequence). The DNA of the CDR3 is TGCGCCAGCAGTGAGGGTACAGGCGCCGTGGAGACCCAGTACTTC. Translated: CASSEGTGAVETQYF.

CDR3 loop: CATQGYYGYTF. CDR3 nucleotide sequence: TGTGCCACCCAGGGTTACTATGGCTACACCTTC. The chain links TRBV6-1 to TRBJ1-2; D possibly corresponds to TRBD1 (5 bases). The CDR3 spans 11 residues. CDR1 is MNHNS, CDR2 SASEGT, per germline. Trimming took off 10 bases at V and 3 bases at J, with 9 bases between the two ends.